Listed here are 10 T cell receptor beta chains from one sample, sequenced in a study of shared clonotypes between healthy human individuals. The assay was immunoSEQ multiplex PCR, and TCRdb's table has in-frame clones only and misses some. The profile shows more than 2,000,000 clones, approximately 95% of them singletons. Sequenced sample: naive CD4+ T cells from PBMCs. The sample's subset: CD45RA+ positively selected. These TCRs come from a man aged 18-30 years in good health. Some clones in this sample may be carry-over from other donors' samples.

On this clone: Other DNA variants within this sample encode the same CDR3. This chain connects TRBV5-1 to TRBJ1-5; D may be TRBD1 (5 bases). Deletions cut 5 bases from V and 1 base from J, with 13 bases between. The CDR3 has 15 residues. Germline CDR1 SGHRS, CDR2 YFSETQ. The CDR3 DNA reads TGCGCCAGCAGTCTAACAGGAAACAGCAATCAGCCCCAGCATTTT. This gives the protein CASSLTGNSNQPQHF.

This chain connects TRBV5-4 to TRBJ2-1, with 12 bases lining up with TRBD2. V shed 0 bases, J shed 7 bases, and the junction held 5 bases outside the gene matches. The CDR3 contains 16 residues. Germline V gives CDR1 SGHNT, CDR2 YYREEE (reference sequence). CDR3 protein: CASSLGTSGIRNEQFF. As DNA, the CDR3 is TGTGCCAGCAGCTTGGGGACTAGCGGGATCAGGAATGAGCAGTTCTTC.

Here the CDR3 DNA reads TGTGCCAGCAGCCCAACCGGGAGAGGGTCCTACAATGAGCAGTTCTTC. Translating gives CASSPTGRGSYNEQFF. The chain uses TRBV5-6 and TRBJ2-1; possible D gene TRBD2, 6 bases. This CDR3 has 16 residues. Germline assignment: CDR1 SGHDT and CDR2 YYEEEE. V was shortened by 4 bases and J by 1 base, with 15 bases between the two germline ends.

This clone came up once. The same CDR3 arises from other DNA sequences in this sample as well. The chain recombines TRBV5-1 with TRBJ2-7; 7 bases map to TRBD2. This CDR3 spans 15 amino acids. After removal of 0 bases from V and 0 bases from J, the junction contained 3 bases not matched to a gene. Germline assignment: CDR1 SGHRS and CDR2 YFSETQ. In nucleotides, the CDR3 is TGCGCCAGCAGCTTGGAGGCTAGCGGCTCCTACGAGCAGTACTTC. It specifies CASSLEASGSYEQYF.

This chain connects TRBV9 to TRBJ2-7; D might be TRBD1 (6 bases). The germline CDR1 and CDR2 sequences are SGDLS and YYNGEE. CDR3 length: 14 residues. Trimming took off 4 bases at V and 4 bases at J, with 15 bases between the two ends. CDR3 coding DNA: TGTGCCAGCAGCCTGACAGGTCTTGGGTACGAGCAGTACTTC. Its translation is CASSLTGLGYEQYF.

The J gene is TRBJ2-7, the V gene TRBV5-1; 9 nucleotides match TRBD1. V lost 5 bases, J lost 3 bases, and 12 bases stayed unmatched. Germline CDR1 SGHRS, CDR2 YFSETQ. The CDR3 has 16 residues. CDR3 coding DNA: TGCGCCAGCAGTCGCCGGACAGGGGCGACAAACTACGAGCAGTACTTC. As protein: CASSRRTGATNYEQYF.

The J gene is TRBJ1-1, the V gene TRBV19; TRBD1 aligns across 11 bases. CDR1 is LNHDA, CDR2 SQIVND, per germline (reference sequence). The junction had 3 bases not matched to a gene; V was cut back by 5 bases and J by 1 base. The CDR3 contains 15 residues. CDR3 sequence: CASSRGQGANTEAFF. CDR3 coding DNA: TGTGCCAGTAGTCGCGGACAGGGGGCGAACACTGAAGCTTTCTTT.

The rearrangement uses TRBV28 and TRBJ1-1; TRBD1 matches at 8 bases. After removal of 7 bases from V and 5 bases from J, the junction contained 9 bases not matched to a gene. The germline CDR1 and CDR2 sequences are MDHEN and SYDVKM. The CDR3 runs to 14 residues. CDR3 amino acids: CASIGQGARTEAFF. The CDR3 nucleotides read TGTGCCAGCATCGGTCAGGGGGCGCGAACTGAAGCTTTCTTT.

This rearrangement joins TRBV2 to TRBJ2-7; D possibly corresponds to TRBD2 (5 bases). From germline, CDR1 is SNHLY and CDR2 FYNNEI. The CDR3 totals 14 residues. The ends were cut back, 5 bases at V and 3 bases at J, with 14 bases in the middle. CDR3 loop: CASSTTPGDYEQYF. CDR3 bases: TGTGCCAGCAGTACCACCCCCGGGGACTACGAGCAGTACTTC.

CDR3 sequence (DNA): TGCGCCAGCAGAGCTAGCGGGAGCACAGATACGCAGTATTTT. The encoded protein is CASRASGSTDTQYF. J is TRBJ2-3 and V is TRBV10-1; 8 bases align to TRBD2. The CDR3 is 14 amino acids. Germline lookup yields CDR1 WNHNN and CDR2 SYGVQD (reference sequence). Trimming at V came to 6 bases and at J to 0 bases, leaving 2 bases not matched to a gene.